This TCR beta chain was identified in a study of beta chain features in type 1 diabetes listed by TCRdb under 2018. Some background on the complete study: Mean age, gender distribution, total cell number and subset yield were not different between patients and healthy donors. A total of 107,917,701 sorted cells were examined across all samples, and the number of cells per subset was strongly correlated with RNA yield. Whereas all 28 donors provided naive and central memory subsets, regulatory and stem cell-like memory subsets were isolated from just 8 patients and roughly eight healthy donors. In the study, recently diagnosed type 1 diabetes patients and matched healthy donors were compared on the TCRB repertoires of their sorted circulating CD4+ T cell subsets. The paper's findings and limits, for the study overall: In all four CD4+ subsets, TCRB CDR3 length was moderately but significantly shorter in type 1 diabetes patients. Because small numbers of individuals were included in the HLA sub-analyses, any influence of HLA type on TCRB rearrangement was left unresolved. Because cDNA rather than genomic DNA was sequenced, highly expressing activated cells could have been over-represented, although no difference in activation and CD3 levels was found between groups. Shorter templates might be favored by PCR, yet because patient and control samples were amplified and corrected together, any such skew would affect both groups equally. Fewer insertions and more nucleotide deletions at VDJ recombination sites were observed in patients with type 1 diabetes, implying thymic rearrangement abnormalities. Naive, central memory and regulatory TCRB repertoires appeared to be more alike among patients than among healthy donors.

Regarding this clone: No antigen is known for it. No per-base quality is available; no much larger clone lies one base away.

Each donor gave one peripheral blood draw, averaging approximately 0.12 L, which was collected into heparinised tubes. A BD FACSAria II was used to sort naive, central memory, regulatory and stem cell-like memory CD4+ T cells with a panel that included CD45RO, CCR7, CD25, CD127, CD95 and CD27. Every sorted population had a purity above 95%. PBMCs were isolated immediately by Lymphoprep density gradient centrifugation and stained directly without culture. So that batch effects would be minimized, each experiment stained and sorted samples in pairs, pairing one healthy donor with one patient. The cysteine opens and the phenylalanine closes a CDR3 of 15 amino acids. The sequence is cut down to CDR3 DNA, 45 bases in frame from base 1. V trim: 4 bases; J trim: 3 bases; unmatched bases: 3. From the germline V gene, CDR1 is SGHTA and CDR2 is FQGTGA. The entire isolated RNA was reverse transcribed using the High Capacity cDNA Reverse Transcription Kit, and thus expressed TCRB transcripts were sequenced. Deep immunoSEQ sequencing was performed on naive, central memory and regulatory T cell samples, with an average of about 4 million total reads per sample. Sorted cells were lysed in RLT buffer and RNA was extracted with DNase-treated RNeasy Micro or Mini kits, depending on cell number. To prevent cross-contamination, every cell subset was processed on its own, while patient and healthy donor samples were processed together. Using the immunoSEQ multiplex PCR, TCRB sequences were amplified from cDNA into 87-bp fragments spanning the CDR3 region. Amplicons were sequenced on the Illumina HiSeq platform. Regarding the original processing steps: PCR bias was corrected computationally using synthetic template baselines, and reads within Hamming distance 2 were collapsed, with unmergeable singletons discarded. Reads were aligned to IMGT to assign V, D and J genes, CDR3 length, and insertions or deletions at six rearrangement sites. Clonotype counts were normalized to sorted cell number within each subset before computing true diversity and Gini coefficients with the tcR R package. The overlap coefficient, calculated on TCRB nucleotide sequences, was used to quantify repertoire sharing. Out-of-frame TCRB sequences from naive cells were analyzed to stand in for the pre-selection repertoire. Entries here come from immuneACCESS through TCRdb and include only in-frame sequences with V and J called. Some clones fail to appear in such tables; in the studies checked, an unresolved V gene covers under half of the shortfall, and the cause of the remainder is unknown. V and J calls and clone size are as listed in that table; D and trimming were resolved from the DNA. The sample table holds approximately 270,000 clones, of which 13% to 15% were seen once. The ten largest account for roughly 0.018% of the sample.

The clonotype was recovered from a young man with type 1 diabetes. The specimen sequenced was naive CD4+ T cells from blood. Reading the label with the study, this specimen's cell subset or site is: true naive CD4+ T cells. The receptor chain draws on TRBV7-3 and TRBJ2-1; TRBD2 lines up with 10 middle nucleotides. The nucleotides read TGTGCCAGCAGCTATAGACTAGCGGGCTACAATGAGCAGTTCTTC. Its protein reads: CASSYRLAGYNEQFF. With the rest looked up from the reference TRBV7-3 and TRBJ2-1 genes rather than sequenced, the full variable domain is GAGVSQTPSNKVTEKGKYVELRCDPISGHTALYWYRQSLGQGPEFLIYFQGTGAADDSGLPNDRFFAVRPEGSVSTLKIQRTERGDSAVYLCASSYRLAGYNEQFFGPGTRLTVL.